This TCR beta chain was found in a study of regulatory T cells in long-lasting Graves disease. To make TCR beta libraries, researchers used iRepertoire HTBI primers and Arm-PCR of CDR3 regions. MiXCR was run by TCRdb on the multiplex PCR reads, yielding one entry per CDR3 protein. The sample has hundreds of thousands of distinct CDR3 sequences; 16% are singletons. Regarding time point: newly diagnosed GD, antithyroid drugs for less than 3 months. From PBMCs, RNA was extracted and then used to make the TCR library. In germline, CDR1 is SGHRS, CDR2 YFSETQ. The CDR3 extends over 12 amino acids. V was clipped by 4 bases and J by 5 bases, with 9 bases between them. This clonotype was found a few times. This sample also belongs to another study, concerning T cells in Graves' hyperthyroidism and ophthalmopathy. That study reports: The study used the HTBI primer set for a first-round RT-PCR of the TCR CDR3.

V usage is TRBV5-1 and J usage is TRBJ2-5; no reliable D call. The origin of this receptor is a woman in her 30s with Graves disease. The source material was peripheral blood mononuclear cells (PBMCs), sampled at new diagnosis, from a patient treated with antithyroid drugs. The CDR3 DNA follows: TGCGCCAGCAGCCCAACCACTGAGACCCAGTACTTC. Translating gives CASSPTTETQYF.